This is a list of T cell receptor beta chains from one sample in a study of T cell repertoires in cytomegalovirus infection. Via MiXCR, TCRdb re-called the reads, giving one row per CDR3 protein. There are about 130,000 distinct CDR3 sequences in the sample; almost 9% occur only once, and over 9.5% lies in the top ten. The sequencing sample was made of PBMCs. These receptors all stem from a human donor in good health (CMV status not recorded). Some clones in this sample may be carry-over from other donors' samples. The CDR3 runs from the conserved cysteine through the conserved F or W. A D gene is named only where the DNA matches it firmly. Clone size is not always given. Where it is, it says once, few, many or a class for expanded clones.

.,many,TRBJ1-1,TRBV7-2,TGTGCCAGCAGCTTGACAGGTAGCACTGAAGCTTTCTTT,CASSLTGSTEAFF
TRBD1,few,TRBJ2-3,TRBV18,TGTGCCAGCTCACCGGTACTGACAGGGGGCGCAGGAGATACGCAGTATTTT,CASSPVLTGGAGDTQYF
.,many,TRBJ2-7,TRBV11-2,TGTGCCAGCAGCTTAGGGACAGCTAATTACGAGCAGTACTTC,CASSLGTANYEQYF
.,few,TRBJ1-1,TRBV27,TGTGCCAGCAGTTTATCGGACCCGGGGTACACTGAAGCTTTCTTT,CASSLSDPGYTEAFF
.,.,TRBJ2-7,TRBV20-1,TGCAGTGCCAGGGGACCAGCAGGCTACGAGCAGTACTTC,CSARGPAGYEQYF
.,few,TRBJ2-5,TRBV12-3/TRBV12-4,TGTGCCAGCGGGGATTACGATAAAGAGACCCAGTACTTC,CASGDYDKETQYF
.,.,TRBJ2-5,TRBV29-1,TGCAGCGTTGAGGTGCAGATACAAGAGACCCAGTACTTC,CSVEVQIQETQYF
TRBD1,many,TRBJ2-7,TRBV25-1,TGTGCCAGCAGTCCGAACAGGGGGCAATCCTACGAGCAGTACTTC,CASSPNRGQSYEQYF
.,.,TRBJ2-1,TRBV20-1,TGCAGTGCTCCCAGGACCGGGGTAAATGAGCAGTTCTTC,CSAPRTGVNEQFF
.,many,TRBJ1-1,TRBV11-2,TGTGCCAGCAGTTTTAACACTGAAGCTTTCTTT,CASSFNTEAFF
.,few,TRBJ2-1,TRBV5-1,TGCGCCAGCAGCTTGGGGGTTTGGAATGAGCAGTTCTTC,CASSLGVWNEQFF
TRBD2,many,TRBJ2-7,TRBV6-2/TRBV6-3,TGTGCCAGCAGTTTGACTAGCGGTTCCTACGAGCAGTACTTC,CASSLTSGSYEQYF
.,.,TRBJ2-3,TRBV27,TGTGCCACCCTAAGAAGTGGCACAGATACGCAGTATTTT,CATLRSGTDTQYF
TRBD1,.,TRBJ1-5,TRBV20-1,TGCAGTGCTCTCAGGACAGGTACAAGCAATCAGCCCCAGCATTTT,CSALRTGTSNQPQHF
TRBD1,many,TRBJ1-5,TRBV15,TGTGCCACCAGCAGAGGGAGGGGACAGGGGGCCAAGAATCAGCCCCAGCATTTT,CATSRGRGQGAKNQPQHF
.,many,TRBJ1-6,TRBV7-2,TGTGCCAGCAGCTTACTAAGGGGGAATTCACCCCTCCACTTT,CASSLLRGNSPLHF
TRBD1,.,TRBJ1-1,TRBV9,TGTGCCAGCAGCGTACAGGGGGCGAGCACTGAAGCTTTCTTT,CASSVQGASTEAFF
TRBD2,many,TRBJ2-5,TRBV7-9,TGTGCCAGCAGCTCGGGAGCGGGGGGATTACAAGAGACCCAGTACTTC,CASSSGAGGLQETQYF
TRBD2,few,TRBJ2-1,TRBV2,TGTGCCAGCATCTCTCTGAGCGGGGCTTACAATGAGCAGTTCTTC,CASISLSGAYNEQFF
.,many,TRBJ2-3,TRBV20-1,TGCAGTGCAAAAGAAGGCGGACACACAGATACGCAGTATTTT,CSAKEGGHTDTQYF
TRBD2,.,TRBJ2-5,TRBV29-1,TGCAGCGTCCTGGGGGGGGAGACCCAGTACTTC,CSVLGGETQYF
.,.,TRBJ2-7,TRBV28,TGTGCCAGCAGGCGTACGGTGTACGAGCAGTACTTC,CASRRTVYEQYF
TRBD2,many,TRBJ2-3,TRBV4-1,TGCGCCAGCAGCCAAGAAGGAGGAAGCGGGGGGGGCTGGGGAGATACGCAGTATTTT,CASSQEGGSGGGWGDTQYF
.,many,TRBJ2-7,TRBV6-2/TRBV6-3,TGTGCCAGCAGCTTCGGGGGACTCGAGCAGTACTTC,CASSFGGLEQYF
.,few,TRBJ1-5,TRBV20-1,TGCAGTGCTAGAGATCCCAGGGGTGCCCGTAATAGCAATCAGCCCCAGCATTTT,CSARDPRGARNSNQPQHF
TRBD1,many,TRBJ2-2,TRBV11-3,TGTGCCAGCAGCTTCCCGAAGACAGGGGCGAACACCGGGGAGCTGTTTTTT,CASSFPKTGANTGELFF
TRBD1,.,TRBJ1-4,TRBV7-9,TGTGCCAGCAGCCGAACGGGACAGGGGCTTGAAAAACTGTTTTTT,CASSRTGQGLEKLFF
TRBD1,many,TRBJ2-1,TRBV12-3/TRBV12-4,TGTGCCACGGGACAGAGCTCCTACAATGAGCAGTTCTTC,CATGQSSYNEQFF
.,few,TRBJ1-1,TRBV19,TGTGCCAGTAGCAACAGGGTTGGTCACACTGAAGCTTTCTTT,CASSNRVGHTEAFF
.,.,TRBJ2-2,TRBV5-6,TGTGCCAGCAGCTTACCCACCGGGGAGCTGTTTTTT,CASSLPTGELFF
.,many,TRBJ1-1,TRBV9,TGTGCCAGCAGCGCTACACAGGCAATGAACACTGAAGCTTTCTTT,CASSATQAMNTEAFF
.,few,TRBJ1-5,TRBV20-1,TGCAGTGCTAGAGATGTGGACAGTTGGCAGCCCCAGCATTTT,CSARDVDSWQPQHF
.,many,TRBJ2-1,TRBV11-2,TGTGCCAGCAGCTCCCGGTTAGCGGCGGATCTTGGTGAGCAGTTCTTC,CASSSRLAADLGEQFF
.,many,TRBJ2-7,TRBV2,TGTGCCAGCATCTTGGGTTCGGGCTACGAGCAGTACTTC,CASILGSGYEQYF
.,.,TRBJ1-5,TRBV12-3/TRBV12-4,TGTGCCAGCAGTGGGACACTTTATAGCAATCAGCCCCAGCATTTT,CASSGTLYSNQPQHF
TRBD2,.,TRBJ2-7,TRBV7-3,TGTGCCAGCAGCTTAAACCCAGCGGGGGGGCAATACGAGCAGTACTTC,CASSLNPAGGQYEQYF
.,few,TRBJ1-2,TRBV20-1,TGCAGTGCTAGAACGGCGGGCTCTGGCTACACCTTC,CSARTAGSGYTF
.,many,TRBJ2-6,TRBV19,TGTGCCAGTAGTCCTGGGGCCAACGTCCTGACTTTC,CASSPGANVLTF
.,.,TRBJ1-3,TRBV5-4,TGTGCCAGCAGCTTGGGAACAGCCCGAAACACCATATATTTT,CASSLGTARNTIYF
.,many,TRBJ2-1,TRBV2,TGTGCCAGCAGTGACAGGGGCGGGTACAATGAGCAGTTCTTC,CASSDRGGYNEQFF
.,many,TRBJ2-5,TRBV20-1,TGCAGTGCTAGAGTCGTCGTAAGTCAAGAGACCCAGTACTTC,CSARVVVSQETQYF
TRBD1,.,TRBJ1-1,TRBV27,TGTGCCAGCAGTTTTGTAACAGGGGCGACCGAGATGGCTTTCTTT,CASSFVTGATEMAFF
.,.,TRBJ1-1,TRBV28,TGTGCCAGCAGTTTAGGGCAGGCCCCGGGAGCTTTCTTT,CASSLGQAPGAFF
.,many,TRBJ1-1,TRBV7-2,TGTGCCAGCAGCTTAGGCGGACGCAAGAACACTGAAGCTTTCTTT,CASSLGGRKNTEAFF
.,.,TRBJ2-1,TRBV29-1,TGCAGCGTTGAAGGTATGAGGGGCCTCCCCTACAATGAGCAGTTCTTC,CSVEGMRGLPYNEQFF
.,many,TRBJ2-1,TRBV12-3/TRBV12-4,TGTGCCAGCAGTCCTTTCCGGGACCCTGCCGTCCATGAGCAGTTCTTC,CASSPFRDPAVHEQFF